These 21 T cell receptor beta chains were all obtained from the same sample, sequenced in a study of CD8 T cells in Susac syndrome. Random hexamers primed reverse transcription of roughly 0.5 to 1 ug RNA. TCRdb re-called the immunoSEQ multiplex PCR reads through MiXCR, storing one row per CDR3 protein. The sample has about 110,000 distinct CDR3 sequences, roughly 94% seen once. Sequencing was carried out using CD8+ T cells from PBMCs. These receptors originate from a human donor with Susac syndrome.

The rearrangement links TRBV5-6 to TRBJ2-7, with 8 bases identical to TRBD2. In germline, CDR1 is SGHDT, CDR2 YYEEEE. This CDR3 has 12 amino acids. V was pared by 2 bases and J by 7 bases, with 2 bases of the junction left unmatched. The CDR3 sequence: CASSFGGDEQYF. In nucleotides, the CDR3 is TGTGCCAGCAGCTTCGGGGGGGATGAGCAGTACTTC.

This sequence joins TRBV12-5 and TRBJ1-5; 7 bases are a match to TRBD1. The CDR3 runs to 15 residues. Germline loops: CDR1 LGHNT, CDR2 FRNRAP. J gave up 2 bases and V 7 bases, and 8 bases lay outside the gene matches. CDR3 sequence (DNA): TGTGCTAGTGCCCAGACAGGGAGGGGCAATCAGCCCCAGCATTTT. This gives the protein CASAQTGRGNQPQHF.

The J gene is TRBJ2-7, the V gene TRBV6-1; D may be TRBD2 (6 bases). This CDR3 is 15 amino acids long. Trimming stripped 1 base from V and 4 bases from J, with 14 bases between. CDR1 and CDR2 (germline): MNHNS, SASEGT. CDR3 DNA sequence: TGTGCCAGCAGTGAAGAGCCGGGAGCGACGTACGAGCAGTACTTC. Translated: CASSEEPGATYEQYF.

The chain employs TRBV15 and TRBJ2-2, with TRBD1 matching 7 bases. Germline CDR1 reads LNHNV; CDR2 reads YYDKDF (reference sequence). The CDR3 length is 16 residues. Unmatched junction bases numbered 3, after V lost 1 base and J lost 1 base. The chain's CDR3 is CATSRVRTGNTGELFF. CDR3 DNA sequence: TGTGCCACCAGCAGAGTCCGGACAGGGAACACCGGGGAGCTGTTTTTT. The full variable domain, with the rest looked up from reference TRBV15 and TRBJ2-2, is DAMVIQNPRYQVTQFGKPVTLSCSQTLNHNVMYWYQQKSSQAPKLLFHYYDKDFNNEADTPDNFQSRRPNTSFCFLDIRSPGLGDTAMYLCATSRVRTGNTGELFFGEGSRLTVL.

The chain couples TRBV10-2 to TRBJ2-5; possibly TRBD2 for D (6 bases). V dropped 2 bases and J dropped 5 bases, with 12 bases sitting between them. Germline values: CDR1 WSHSY, CDR2 SAAADI. CDR3 length equals 14 residues. This chain's CDR3 is CASSEGRISETQYF. The CDR3 region has the DNA TGCGCCAGCAGTGAGGGGAGGATTTCGGAGACCCAGTACTTC.

The V gene is TRBV27, the J gene TRBJ2-7, with D uncertain. This CDR3 has 13 residues. V shed 3 bases and J shed 7 bases, with 13 bases lying between them. Looked up from germline, CDR1 is MNHEY and CDR2 is SMNVEV (reference sequence). CDR3 region: CASSFNSGSEQYF. The CDR3 coding sequence is TGTGCCAGCAGTTTCAACAGTGGATCTGAGCAGTACTTC.

This clonotype appeared once. The chain employs TRBV20-1 and TRBJ1-4; D is uncertain. There are 12 residues in the CDR3. The ends were cut back, 1 base at V and 7 bases at J, with 7 bases in the middle. Germline lookup yields CDR1 DFQATT and CDR2 SNEGSKA (reference sequence). CDR3 loop: CSARAASEKLFF. The CDR3 coding sequence is TGCAGTGCTAGAGCTGCGAGTGAAAAACTGTTTTTT.

This chain joins TRBV15 and TRBJ2-7, with D perhaps matching TRBD2 (6 bases). Germline CDR1 reads LNHNV; CDR2 reads YYDKDF (reference sequence). Trimming removed 0 bases from V and 1 base from J, with 7 bases in between. The CDR3 is 14 amino acids. The CDR3 region has the DNA TGTGCCACCAGCAGAGAAGGAGGGTCCTACGAGCAGTACTTC. Translated, it gives CATSREGGSYEQYF. Based on the CDR3 plus reference TRBV15 and TRBJ2-7, the full variable domain is DAMVIQNPRYQVTQFGKPVTLSCSQTLNHNVMYWYQQKSSQAPKLLFHYYDKDFNNEADTPDNFQSRRPNTSFCFLDIRSPGLGDTAMYLCATSREGGSYEQYFGPGTRLTVT.

The chain carries TRBV18 and TRBJ1-1, with D maybe TRBD1 (6 bases). Deletions cut 2 bases from V and 3 bases from J, with 10 bases between. Germline V CDR1 and CDR2: KGHSH, LQKENI. The CDR3 extends over 14 amino acids. This CDR3 is CASSPDRSYTEAFF. The CDR3 DNA follows: TGTGCCAGCTCACCAGACAGGTCCTACACTGAAGCTTTCTTT.

J is TRBJ2-7 and V is TRBV15; 9 bases line up with TRBD1. J was trimmed by 1 base and V by 0 bases; bases with no gene match: 1. The CDR3 consists of 15 residues. Germline values: CDR1 LNHNV, CDR2 YYDKDF (reference sequence). The CDR3 reads CATSREDRGSYEQYF. In nucleotides, the CDR3 is TGTGCCACCAGCAGAGAAGACAGGGGGTCCTACGAGCAGTACTTC.

As DNA, the CDR3 is TGTGCCAGCAGTTACCGGGACAGGGGTTACGAGCAGTACTTC. Protein sequence: CASSYRDRGYEQYF. The chain recombines TRBV6-7 with TRBJ2-7; TRBD1 matches at 10 bases. TRBV6-7 is labeled an ORF, and its function is uncertain. The trim removed 2 bases at V and 4 bases at J, leaving 2 bases unmatched. The CDR3 loop spans 14 amino acids.

This sequence joins TRBV7-9 and TRBJ2-2; 7 bases are shared with TRBD2. The V and J ends lost 1 base and 2 bases, in that order; junction bases with no gene match: 4. The germline V gene encodes CDR1 SEHNR and CDR2 FQNEAQ (reference sequence). CDR3 length: 16 amino acids. The CDR3 DNA is TGTGCCAGCAGCTTAGAGGGAGGGCCTAACACCGGGGAGCTGTTTTTT. Residues: CASSLEGGPNTGELFF.

This clonotype showed up just once. The chain recombines TRBV5-4 with TRBJ2-2; a possible D gene is TRBD1 (5 bases). V lost 0 bases to trimming and J lost 5 bases, with 11 bases between them. Per germline, CDR1 SGHNT and CDR2 YYREEE (reference sequence). The CDR3 runs 15 residues. Here the CDR3 reads CASSLEAGITGELFF. The CDR3 coding sequence is TGTGCCAGCAGCTTGGAGGCAGGGATAACCGGGGAGCTGTTTTTT.

This clonotype was detected once. The rearrangement joins TRBV20-1 to TRBJ2-7, with 7 bases lining up with TRBD1. Trimming took 5 bases from V and 3 from J; bases not matched to a gene: 1. The CDR3 contains 11 residues. Germline CDR1 DFQATT, CDR2 SNEGSKA (reference sequence). The chain's CDR3 is CSARDSYEQYF. Written as DNA, the CDR3 is TGCAGTGCTCGGGACAGCTACGAGCAGTACTTC.

The chain joins TRBV4-1 to TRBJ2-3, with TRBD2 matching 7 bases. The CDR3 has 17 residues. Trimming removed 0 bases from V and 1 base from J; junction bases left unmatched: 7. Germline V gene lookup returns CDR1 MGHRA and CDR2 YSYEKL. For the CDR3, the DNA is TGCGCCAGCAGCCAAGAAGGCCCTAGCGGACGCACAGATACGCAGTATTTT. Amino acid sequence: CASSQEGPSGRTDTQYF.

This chain connects TRBV7-8 to TRBJ1-5; possible D gene TRBD1, 5 bases. The CDR3 has 14 amino acids. V was pared by 3 bases and J by 1 base, with 7 bases between. Germline CDR1 SGHVS, CDR2 FQNEAQ. CDR3 sequence: CASSFRQSNQPQHF. DNA of the CDR3: TGTGCCAGCAGCTTCCGACAGAGCAATCAGCCCCAGCATTTT.

V and J are TRBV15 and TRBJ1-6; no reliable D call. Deletions cut 6 bases from V and 9 bases from J, with 12 bases between. This CDR3 is built from 13 residues. The germline CDR1 and CDR2 sequences are LNHNV and YYDKDF (reference sequence). The CDR3 DNA follows: TGTGCCACCAGTTGGACCAAGGGTTCACCCCTCCACTTT. Amino acid sequence: CATSWTKGSPLHF.

This chain joins TRBV6-5 and TRBJ2-5; 7 nucleotides agree with TRBD1. V was pared by 6 bases and J by 5 bases, with 6 bases of the junction left unmatched. The CDR3 covers 13 residues. The germline gives CDR1 MNHEY, CDR2 SVGAGI. The CDR3 is CASSPTGIETQYF. The CDR3 DNA follows: TGTGCCAGCAGCCCGACAGGGATTGAGACCCAGTACTTC.

V is TRBV13 and J is TRBJ1-1; 7 nucleotides line up with TRBD1. This CDR3 has 14 residues. Germline-derived CDR1 and CDR2 are PRHDT and FYEKMQ (reference sequence). The ends lost 5 bases at V and 6 bases at J; junction bases unmatched: 9. CDR3 sequence reads: CASSTGQDSAEAFF. Written as DNA, the CDR3 is TGTGCCAGCAGCACCGGACAGGATAGCGCTGAAGCTTTCTTT.

This chain links TRBV11-2 with TRBJ2-3; 7 bases align to TRBD2. Germline lookup yields CDR1 SGHAT and CDR2 FQNNGV. The CDR3 totals 14 residues. Trimming removed 5 bases from V and 2 bases from J; junction bases left unmatched: 4. CDR3 sequence (DNA): TGTGCCAGCAGCCCTGAGCGGGACACAGATACGCAGTATTTT. Protein product: CASSPERDTDTQYF.

The sample holds one count of this clonotype. The CDR3 DNA sequence: TGTGCCACCCGTAATAGCAATCAGCCCCAGCATTTT. Protein: CATRNSNQPQHF. This chain joins TRBV15 and TRBJ1-5; unclear D gene. This CDR3 comprises 12 residues. Germline V gene data show CDR1 as LNHNV and CDR2 as YYDKDF (reference sequence). Trimming cost V 8 bases and J 0 bases, with 5 bases left between them.